The sequence of this TCR beta chain was determined in a study of control samples from healthy donors and cancer patients. The protocol was immunoSEQ multiplex PCR, while the TCRdb copy is restricted to in-frame clones and leaves out a portion. The sample shows around 120,000 clones, roughly 90% of them seen only once. Germline CDR1 reads SGHRS; CDR2 reads YFSETQ. V dropped 4 bases and J dropped 7; count of bases not matched to a gene: 7. The CDR3 runs 13 residues. The sample consisted of blood. The origin of this receptor is a woman aged 18-29 years in good health. V and J are TRBV5-1 and TRBJ2-7, with 8 bases matching TRBD1. Here the CDR3 reads CASSTGTGREQYF. CDR3 in DNA: TGCGCCAGCAGCACCGGGACAGGAAGGGAGCAGTACTTC.